The 28 T cell receptor beta chains listed next were all sequenced from one sample in a study of PD-1 blockade in classical Hodgkin lymphoma. TCRdb's copy holds only in-frame clones and misses some; the assay was immunoSEQ multiplex PCR. The data show 11,000 to 15,000 clones, more than 65% seen once. In every patient, relapse followed autologous stem cell transplantation, while exposure to brentuximab vedotin differed. The sample in question was peripheral blood mononuclear cells (PBMCs), obtained at baseline. These receptors were taken from a human donor with classical Hodgkin lymphoma.

This chain joins TRBV7-7 and TRBJ2-3, with TRBD1 matching over 8 bases. The CDR3 has 15 amino acids. Per germline, CDR1 SSHAT and CDR2 FNYEAQ (reference sequence). Trimming at V came to 5 bases and at J to 2 bases, leaving 6 bases not matched to a gene. In DNA form, the CDR3 reads TGTGCCAGCAGCCTACAGGGACAGGTCACAGATACGCAGTATTTT. Encoded protein: CASSLQGQVTDTQYF. The entire variable domain, with the rest obtained from reference TRBV7-7 and TRBJ2-3, is as follows: GAGVSQSPRYKVTKRGQDVTLRCDPISSHATLYWYQQALGQGPEFLTYFNYEAQPDKSGLPSDRFSAERPEGSISTLTIQRTEQRDSAMYRCASSLQGQVTDTQYFGPGTRLTVL.

The chain has TRBV10-3 and TRBJ2-7; 8 nucleotides line up with TRBD1. The CDR3 contains 14 residues. Germline CDR1 ENHRY, CDR2 SYGVKD. Trimming at V came to 5 bases and at J to 4 bases, leaving 7 bases not matched to a gene. The DNA of the CDR3 is TGTGCCATCAGTCCGGCAGGGGGCGAATACGAGCAGTACTTC. The encoded protein is CAISPAGGEYEQYF.

The genes are TRBV19 and TRBJ2-2; D not certain. The CDR3 totals 12 residues. Trimming stripped 3 bases from V and 7 bases from J, with 6 bases between. Germline V gives CDR1 LNHDA, CDR2 SQIVND (reference sequence). The CDR3 DNA reads TGTGCCAGTAGTATGGGGATCGGGGAGCTGTTTTTT. Translation: CASSMGIGELFF.

This clone appeared once. The V gene is TRBV7-2, the J gene TRBJ1-1; D call uncertain. CDR3 length: 14 residues. The ends were cut back, 5 bases at V and 0 bases at J, with 10 bases in the middle. CDR1 SGHTA and CDR2 FQGNSA come from the germline V gene. CDR3 DNA sequence: TGTGCCAGCAGCCCCCGACGGTTGAACACTGAAGCTTTCTTT. It translates to CASSPRRLNTEAFF.

Points on this clone: This CDR3 is also generated by other DNA sequences in the sample. CDR3 nucleotide sequence: TGTGCCAGTAGTATAGCCGGAGGCGAGACCCAGTACTTC. As protein: CASSIAGGETQYF. J is TRBJ2-5 and V is TRBV19; TRBD2 might be the D (5 bases). This CDR3 is 13 amino acids long. CDR1 and CDR2 from the germline V gene are LNHDA and SQIVND (reference sequence). V was trimmed by 1 base and J by 5 bases, leaving 8 bases between them.

The chain has TRBV21-1 and TRBJ2-6; the table's D gene call, TRBD1, was not cross checked with the DNA. TRBV21-1 is marked as a pseudogene. The CDR3 is 19 residues long. CDR3 bases: TGTGCCAGCAGCTCCCTCAGGACAGGGGGTAGCTCTGGGGCCAACGTCCTGACTTTC. Protein product: CASSSLRTGGSSGANVLTF.

V gene TRBV9 combines with J gene TRBJ2-5; TRBD2 aligns across 7 bases. The better agreement between TRBJ2-7 and the DNA end casts doubt on the J call. The length of the CDR3 is 16 residues. Germline CDR1 reads SGDLS; CDR2 reads YYNGEE. Written as DNA, the CDR3 is TGTGCCAGCAGCGCGATGATGGGAGGGGCCTCCTACGAGCAGTACTTC. Translation: CASSAMMGGASYEQYF.

This clone has only a few counts. The J gene is TRBJ2-6, the V gene TRBV30; TRBD1 agrees at 12 bases. The CDR3 loop spans 16 amino acids. Germline values: CDR1 GTSNPN, CDR2 SVGIG (reference sequence). The V segment lost 3 bases and the J segment 4 bases; nucleotides outside the gene matches: 4. The CDR3 protein is CAWRGQGASGANVLTF. The CDR3 nucleotides read TGTGCCTGGAGGGGACAGGGGGCTTCCGGGGCCAACGTCCTGACTTTC.

The chain uses TRBV5-1 and TRBJ1-2; D gene ambiguous. Deletions cut 1 base from V and 6 bases from J, with 7 bases between. The CDR3 extends over 12 amino acids. The germline gives CDR1 SGHRS, CDR2 YFSETQ. The CDR3 is CASSLTLDGYTF. CDR3 nucleotide sequence: TGCGCCAGCAGCTTGACGTTGGATGGCTACACCTTC.

This chain uses TRBV19 with TRBJ1-1; D remains unclear. The CDR3 is 12 amino acids. Germline V CDR1 and CDR2: LNHDA, SQIVND (reference sequence). Trimming cost V 5 bases and J 8 bases, with 12 bases left between them. The chain's CDR3 is CASSGQTLEAFF. The CDR3 DNA reads as TGTGCCAGTAGTGGGCAAACCCTAGAAGCTTTCTTT.

This chain uses TRBV4-2 with TRBJ2-3, with 10 bases lining up with TRBD1. Germline CDR1 reads LGHNA; CDR2 reads YNFKEQ. The CDR3 covers 17 residues. V dropped 0 bases and J dropped 5; count of bases not matched to a gene: 8. As DNA, the CDR3 is TGTGCCAGCAGCCAAGAGAACCCGGGACAGGGGAGAGATACGCAGTATTTT. Residues: CASSQENPGQGRDTQYF.

This clone came up a few times. The same CDR3 is also encoded by other DNA sequences in this sample. V gene TRBV6-4 combines with J gene TRBJ1-1; no clear D gene. V was trimmed by 0 bases and J by 4 bases, leaving 9 bases between them. This CDR3 has 14 residues. Germline assignment: CDR1 MRHNA and CDR2 SNTAGT. The CDR3: CASSDSSRGTEAFF. In DNA, the CDR3 is TGTGCCAGCAGTGACTCGAGCCGCGGCACTGAAGCTTTCTTT.

The genes are TRBV27 and TRBJ2-1; 7 bases are shared with TRBD1. The V segment lost 5 bases and the J segment 0 bases; nucleotides outside the gene matches: 4. CDR1 MNHEY and CDR2 SMNVEV come from the germline V gene (reference sequence). This CDR3 has 15 residues. This CDR3 reads CASSMDRSSYNEQFF. Written as DNA, the CDR3 is TGTGCCAGCAGTATGGACAGGAGCTCCTACAATGAGCAGTTCTTC.

In its sample, this clone was seen a few times. The V and J genes are TRBV7-8 and TRBJ1-6; TRBD1 might be the D (6 bases). Germline assignment: CDR1 SGHVS and CDR2 FQNEAQ. This CDR3 is 14 amino acids long. Deletions cut 3 bases from V and 6 bases from J, with 9 bases between. The chain's CDR3 is CASSLRGSNSPLHF. As DNA, the CDR3 is TGTGCCAGCAGCTTGAGGGGGAGTAATTCACCCCTCCACTTT.

The chain joins TRBV19 to TRBJ2-2; TRBD2 aligns across 8 bases. Germline CDR1 LNHDA, CDR2 SQIVND (reference sequence). This CDR3 comprises 15 residues. V lost 3 bases, J lost 4 bases, and 4 bases stayed unmatched. The CDR3 nucleotides are TGTGCCAGTAGTATGTTAGCGGGGTCCACCGGGGAGCTGTTTTTT. Translating gives CASSMLAGSTGELFF.

The rearrangement joins TRBV27 to TRBJ2-1; D remains ambiguous. Trimming took 7 bases from V and 0 from J, leaving 16 bases between them. The germline V gene has CDR1 MNHEY and CDR2 SMNVEV (reference sequence). The CDR3 is 16 amino acids. DNA of the CDR3: TGTGCCAGCACTCACCCCCGCGCAAGCTCCTACAATGAGCAGTTCTTC. The encoded protein is CASTHPRASSYNEQFF.

The chain carries TRBV9 and TRBJ2-1; 9 nucleotides line up with TRBD2. The CDR3 is 16 residues long. Germline trimming cut 0 bases from V and 7 bases from J; bases unmatched to any gene: 8. Germline V lookup: CDR1 SGDLS, CDR2 YYNGEE. CDR3 sequence (DNA): TGTGCCAGCAGCGTAGATAGCGGGGGTACCGGGAATGAGCAGTTCTTC. It is translated as CASSVDSGGTGNEQFF.

This clone has only one observation. The chain is built from TRBV6-4 and TRBJ2-3; D is perhaps TRBD2 (5 bases). CDR1 is MRHNA, CDR2 SNTAGT, per germline. This CDR3 region has 15 residues. V was trimmed by 3 bases and J by 0 bases, leaving 10 bases between them. CDR3 DNA: TGTGCCAGCAGTGAAGGGAGCACTAGCACAGATACGCAGTATTTT. Amino acids: CASSEGSTSTDTQYF.

This rearrangement joins TRBV5-1 to TRBJ2-3; 7 positions agree with TRBD1. The length of the CDR3 is 14 residues. Germline-derived CDR1 and CDR2 are SGHRS and YFSETQ. Trimming took 4 bases from V and 1 from J; bases not matched to a gene: 3. In DNA, the CDR3 is TGCGCCAGCAGCGAACAGGGGCGCACAGATACGCAGTATTTT. This codes for CASSEQGRTDTQYF.

The chain couples TRBV9 to TRBJ2-2; 8 bases are shared with TRBD1. This CDR3 is built from 15 residues. After removal of 4 bases from V and 1 base from J, the junction contained 3 bases not matched to a gene. Germline V gene sequence: CDR1 SGDLS, CDR2 YYNGEE. CDR3 sequence reads: CASSSGTGNTGELFF. In DNA form, the CDR3 reads TGTGCCAGCAGCTCCGGGACAGGGAACACCGGGGAGCTGTTTTTT.

This clone was found a few times. The V call is TRBV29-1, the J call TRBJ1-1; no clear D gene. CDR1 is SQVTM, CDR2 ANQGSEA, per germline. V was shortened by 4 bases and J by 4 bases, with 13 bases between the two germline ends. This CDR3 has 13 amino acids. CDR3 nucleotides: TGCAGCGTTGTCCCACATACCAGCACTGAAGCTTTCTTT. Its translation is CSVVPHTSTEAFF.

The V and J genes are TRBV27 and TRBJ2-1, with D possibly being TRBD1 (6 bases). Per germline, CDR1 MNHEY and CDR2 SMNVEV (reference sequence). Deletions cut 5 bases from V and 3 bases from J, with 11 bases between. The CDR3 contains 14 residues. The CDR3: CASSLTTGYNEQFF. In DNA, the CDR3 is TGTGCCAGCAGTCTCACGACAGGCTACAATGAGCAGTTCTTC.

This chain connects TRBV7-9 to TRBJ2-5; unclear D gene. Germline V CDR1 and CDR2: SEHNR, FQNEAQ (reference sequence). The CDR3 spans 14 residues. V dropped 3 bases and J dropped 2 bases, with 10 bases sitting between them. The CDR3 loop is CASSFPTQQETQYF. The CDR3 nucleotides are TGTGCCAGCAGCTTTCCTACCCAGCAAGAGACCCAGTACTTC.

This chain joins TRBV5-4 and TRBJ2-4, with D perhaps being TRBD1 or TRBD2 (7 bases each). CDR1 is SGHNT, CDR2 YYREEE, per germline (reference sequence). This CDR3 comprises 18 residues. Trimming removed 3 bases at V and 0 bases at J, with 19 bases between. CDR3 in amino acids: CASSSPGEGAVAKNIQYF. The CDR3 coding sequence is TGTGCCAGCAGCTCCCCAGGGGAGGGGGCTGTAGCCAAAAACATTCAGTACTTC.

The chain uses TRBV30 and TRBJ1-1; D not resolved. Trimming stripped 3 bases from V and 6 bases from J, with 14 bases between. The length of the CDR3 is 13 residues. Germline V lookup: CDR1 GTSNPN, CDR2 SVGIG (reference sequence). CDR3 loop: CAWSHLVAPEAFF. The CDR3 DNA reads TGTGCCTGGAGCCACCTGGTTGCCCCTGAAGCTTTCTTT.

The chain couples TRBV7-2 to TRBJ2-5; 10 nucleotides agree with TRBD2. Per germline, CDR1 SGHTA and CDR2 FQGNSA. The CDR3 consists of 16 residues. With V trimmed by 5 bases and J by 2 bases, 8 bases remained unmatched. CDR3 DNA sequence: TGTGCCAGCAGCCCTGGGACTAGCGCCGGACAAGAGACCCAGTACTTC. Residues: CASSPGTSAGQETQYF. The full variable domain, completed using reference TRBV7-2 and TRBJ2-5, is GAGVSQSPSNKVTEKGKDVELRCDPISGHTALYWYRQSLGQGLEFLIYFQGNSAPDKSGLPSDRFSAERTGGSVSTLTIQRTQQEDSAVYLCASSPGTSAGQETQYFGPGTRLLVL.

The V gene is TRBV7-2, the J gene TRBJ2-7, with TRBD1 as a possible D gene (6 bases). Trimming stripped 0 bases from V and 5 bases from J, with 11 bases between. This CDR3 spans 14 amino acids. The V gene's germline CDR1 is SGHTA and CDR2 FQGNSA. The CDR3 nucleotides are TGTGCCAGCAGCTTAGCTGGACAGTTCCACGAGCAGTACTTC. The encoded protein is CASSLAGQFHEQYF.

The CDR3 sequence is CASSYYTNTGELFF. As DNA, the CDR3 is TGTGCCAGCAGTTATTACACGAACACCGGGGAGCTGTTTTTT. V gene TRBV6-5 combines with J gene TRBJ2-2; no clear D. V dropped 3 bases and J dropped 0 bases, with 5 bases sitting between them. This CDR3 region has 14 residues. The germline gives CDR1 MNHEY, CDR2 SVGAGI.